One sample yielded the 4 T cell receptor beta chains listed below, sequenced in a study of spatial heterogeneity in lung cancer. Specified time point: sample taken at primary tumor resection. Tumor, nontumor lung or frozen PBMC supplied whole RNA, sequenced without sorting. TCRdb itself ran the 5' RACE reads through MiXCR, one entry per CDR3 protein. This sample carries under 8,500 distinct CDR3 sequences, 5.4% of them seen once, and the ten largest clones take around 8.3%. The sequencing here drew on normal lung tissue next to the tumor, taken at surgery. The receptors were gathered from a female donor with early-stage non-small cell lung cancer.

By sample fraction, this clonotype is medium-sized (0.01 to 0.1%). V is TRBV12-3 or TRBV12-4 and J is TRBJ2-5, with TRBD2 as a possible D gene (6 bases). The length of the CDR3 is 14 residues. Between the trimmed V and J ends, which lost 5 bases and 2 bases, there was a span of 12 bases. CDR3 protein: CASSPPGTQETQYF. CDR3 nucleotide sequence: TGTGCCAGCAGTCCACCCGGGACTCAAGAGACCCAGTACTTC.

This clonotype was detected many times. This chain's CDR3 is CASTGTGNQPQHF. CDR3 nucleotide sequence: TGTGCCAGCACGGGCACCGGCAATCAGCCCCAGCATTTT. The chain has TRBV2 and TRBJ1-5; D is ambiguous. CDR3 size: 13 residues. Trimming pared 7 bases from V and 2 bases from J, leaving 9 bases between. The germline gives CDR1 SNHLY, CDR2 FYNNEI.

The V gene is TRBV7-6, the J gene TRBJ2-7; 9 bases align to TRBD2. The germline gives CDR1 SGHVS, CDR2 FNYEAQ. This CDR3 has 14 residues. Germline trimming cut 2 bases from V and 5 bases from J; bases unmatched to any gene: 4. The CDR3 is CASSLLAGNHEQYF. The CDR3 DNA is TGTGCCAGCAGCTTACTAGCGGGAAATCACGAGCAGTACTTC.

The gene calls are TRBV7-2 and TRBJ2-2; D may be TRBD2 (7 bases). Trimming stripped 6 bases from V and 2 bases from J, with 19 bases between. The germline V gene encodes CDR1 SGHTA and CDR2 FQGNSA. This CDR3 comprises 17 residues. The chain's CDR3 is CASSRPGGRGNTGELFF. CDR3 DNA sequence: TGTGCCAGCAGTCGGCCCGGGGGGCGGGGTAACACCGGGGAGCTGTTTTTT.